This T cell receptor beta chain was sequenced during a study of cytotoxic CD8 clonotypes in ibrutinib-treated CLL. The overall study: Enrolment comprised over ten relapsed/refractory and 15 treatment-naive patients; about 17 were IGHV unmutated. Complete response was seen in 2 patients and partial in approximately 25; about 12 progressed and roughly 15 stayed remitted after a median about 68 months. The authors obtained response samples at a median of approximately 11 months of treatment, range 6 to 36.

The CDR3 runs 16 residues. Germline V gene sequence: CDR1 SGHTS, CDR2 YDEGEE. Using immunoSEQ multiplex PCR, the repertoire was profiled, and TCRdb retains in-frame clones only, with some absent. Here the sample spans roughly 250,000 clones, 70% being singletons. On this clone: Its antigen is unidentified.

General observations from the study: Private clonotypes, not public ones, expanded at ibrutinib response.

This TCR derives from a human donor with chronic lymphocytic leukemia. Material: PBMCs, obtained after 24 months of ibrutinib treatment. The chain couples TRBV5-8 to TRBJ2-7; D unresolved. For the CDR3, the DNA is TGTGCTACAGCCAGGATGATTGGGTCTTTCCTCTACGAGCAGTACTTC. Encoded protein: CATARMIGSFLYEQYF.